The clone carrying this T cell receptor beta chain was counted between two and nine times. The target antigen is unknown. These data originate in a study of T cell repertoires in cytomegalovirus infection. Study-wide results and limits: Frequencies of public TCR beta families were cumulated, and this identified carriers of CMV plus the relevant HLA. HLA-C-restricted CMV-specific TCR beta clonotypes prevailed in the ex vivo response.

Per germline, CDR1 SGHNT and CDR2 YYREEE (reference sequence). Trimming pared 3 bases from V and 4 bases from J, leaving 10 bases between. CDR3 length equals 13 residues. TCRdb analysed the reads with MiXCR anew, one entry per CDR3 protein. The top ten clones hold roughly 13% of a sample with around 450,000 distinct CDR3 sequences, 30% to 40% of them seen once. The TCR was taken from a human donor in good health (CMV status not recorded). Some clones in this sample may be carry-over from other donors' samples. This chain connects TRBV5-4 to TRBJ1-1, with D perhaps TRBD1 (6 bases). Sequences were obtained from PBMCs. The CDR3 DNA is TGTGCCAGCAGCTACGGGGGCCTCACTGAAGCTTTCTTT. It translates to CASSYGGLTEAFF.